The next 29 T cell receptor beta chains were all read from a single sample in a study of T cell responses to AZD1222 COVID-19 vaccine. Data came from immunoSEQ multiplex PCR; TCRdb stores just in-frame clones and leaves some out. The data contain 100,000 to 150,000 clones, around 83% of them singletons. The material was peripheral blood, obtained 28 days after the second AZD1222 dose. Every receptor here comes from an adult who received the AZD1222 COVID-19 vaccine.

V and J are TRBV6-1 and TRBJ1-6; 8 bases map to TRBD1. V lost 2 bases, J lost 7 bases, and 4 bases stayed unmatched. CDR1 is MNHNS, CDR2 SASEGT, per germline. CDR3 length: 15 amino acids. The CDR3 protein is CASSELDRVNSPLHF. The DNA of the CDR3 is TGTGCCAGCAGTGAATTGGACAGGGTAAATTCACCCCTCCACTTT.

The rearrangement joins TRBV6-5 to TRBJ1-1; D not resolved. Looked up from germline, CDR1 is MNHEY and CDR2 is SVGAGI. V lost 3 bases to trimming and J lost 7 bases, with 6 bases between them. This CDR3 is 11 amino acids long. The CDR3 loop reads CASSYMGEAFF. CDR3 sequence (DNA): TGTGCCAGCAGTTATATGGGTGAAGCTTTCTTT.

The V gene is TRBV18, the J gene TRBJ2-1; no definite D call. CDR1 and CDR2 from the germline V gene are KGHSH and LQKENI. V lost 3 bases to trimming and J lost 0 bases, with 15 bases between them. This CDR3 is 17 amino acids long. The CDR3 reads CASSPALAVSSYNEQFF. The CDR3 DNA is TGTGCCAGCTCACCGGCTTTGGCGGTAAGCTCCTACAATGAGCAGTTCTTC.

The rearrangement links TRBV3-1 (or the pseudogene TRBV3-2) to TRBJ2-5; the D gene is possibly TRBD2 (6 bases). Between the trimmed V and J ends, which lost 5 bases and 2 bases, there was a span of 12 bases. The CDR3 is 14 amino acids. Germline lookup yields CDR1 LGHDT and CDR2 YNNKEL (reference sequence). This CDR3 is CASSGRGTQETQYF. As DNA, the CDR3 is TGTGCCAGCAGCGGACGGGGGACGCAAGAGACCCAGTACTTC.

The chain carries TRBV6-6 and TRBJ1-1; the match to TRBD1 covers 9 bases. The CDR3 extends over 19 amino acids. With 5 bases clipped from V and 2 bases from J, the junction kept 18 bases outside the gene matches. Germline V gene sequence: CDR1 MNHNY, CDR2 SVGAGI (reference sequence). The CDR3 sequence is CASSLKPDRGGGRNTEAFF. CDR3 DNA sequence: TGTGCCAGCAGTCTCAAGCCGGACAGGGGAGGAGGGCGAAACACTGAAGCTTTCTTT.

The CDR3 sequence: CASSLATGGDTGELFF. The CDR3 DNA is TGTGCCAGCAGCTTAGCGACAGGGGGGGACACCGGGGAGCTGTTTTTT. This chain connects TRBV7-6 to TRBJ2-2; TRBD1 agrees at 9 bases. Looked up from germline, CDR1 is SGHVS and CDR2 is FNYEAQ. Unmatched junction bases numbered 2, after V lost 0 bases and J lost 3 bases. This CDR3 region has 16 residues.

In DNA form, the CDR3 reads TGCGCCAGCAGCTCGCAGCCGGGACTCTTCTACAATGAGCAGTTCTTC. It codes for CASSSQPGLFYNEQFF. The chain recombines TRBV5-1 with TRBJ2-1, with D possibly being TRBD2 (6 bases). The germline V and J ends were trimmed by 3 bases and 3 bases, with 16 bases remaining between them. The CDR3 extends over 16 amino acids. The V gene's germline CDR1 is SGHRS and CDR2 YFSETQ.

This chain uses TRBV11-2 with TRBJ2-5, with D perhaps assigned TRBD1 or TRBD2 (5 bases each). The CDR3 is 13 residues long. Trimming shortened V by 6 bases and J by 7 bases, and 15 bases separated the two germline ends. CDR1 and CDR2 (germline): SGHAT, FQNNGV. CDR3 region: CASSPGTSGTQYF. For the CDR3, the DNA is TGTGCCAGCAGTCCCGGGACCTCAGGGACCCAGTACTTC.

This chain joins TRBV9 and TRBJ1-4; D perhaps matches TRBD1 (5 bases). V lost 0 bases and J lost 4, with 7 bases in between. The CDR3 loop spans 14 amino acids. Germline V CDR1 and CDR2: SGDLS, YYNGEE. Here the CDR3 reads CASSVGQGNEKLFF. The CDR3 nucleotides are TGTGCCAGCAGCGTAGGGCAGGGTAATGAAAAACTGTTTTTT.

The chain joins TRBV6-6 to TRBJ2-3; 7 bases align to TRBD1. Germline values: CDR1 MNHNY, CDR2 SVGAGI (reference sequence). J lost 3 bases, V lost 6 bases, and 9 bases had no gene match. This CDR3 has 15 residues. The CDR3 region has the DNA TGTGCCAGCAGACGGACAGGATTAGGAACAGATACGCAGTATTTT. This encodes CASRRTGLGTDTQYF.

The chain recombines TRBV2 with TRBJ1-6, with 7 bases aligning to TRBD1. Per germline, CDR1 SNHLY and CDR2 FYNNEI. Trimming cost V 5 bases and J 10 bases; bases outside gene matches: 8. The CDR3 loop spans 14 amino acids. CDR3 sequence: CASSPGTEGSPLHF. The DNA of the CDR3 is TGTGCCAGCAGTCCCGGGACAGAGGGCTCACCCCTCCACTTT.

The CDR3 spells CASSRRGRGGRSGTDTQYF. The CDR3 nucleotides are TGCGCCAGCAGCCGAAGAGGGCGGGGGGGCCGGTCGGGCACAGATACGCAGTATTTT. The chain recombines TRBV4-3 with TRBJ2-3; TRBD2 agrees at 9 bases. Losses at the gene ends were 4 bases for V and 1 base for J; bases not matched to a gene: 15. CDR3 length: 19 amino acids. CDR1 is LGHNA, CDR2 YSLEER, per germline.

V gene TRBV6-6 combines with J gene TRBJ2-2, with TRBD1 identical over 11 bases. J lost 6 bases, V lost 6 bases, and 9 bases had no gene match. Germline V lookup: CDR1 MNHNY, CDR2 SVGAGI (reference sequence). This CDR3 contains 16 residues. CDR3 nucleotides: TGTGCCAGCAGGAGGACAGGGGGCTCTTACCCCGGGGAGCTGTTTTTT. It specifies CASRRTGGSYPGELFF.

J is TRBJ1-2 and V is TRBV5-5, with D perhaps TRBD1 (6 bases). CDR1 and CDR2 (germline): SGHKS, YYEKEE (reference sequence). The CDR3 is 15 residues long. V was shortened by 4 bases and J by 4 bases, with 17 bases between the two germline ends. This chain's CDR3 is CASSEEFRGTYGYTF. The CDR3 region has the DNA TGTGCCAGCAGCGAGGAGTTTAGGGGGACCTATGGCTACACCTTC. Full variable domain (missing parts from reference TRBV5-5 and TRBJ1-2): DAGVTQSPTHLIKTRGQQVTLRCSPISGHKSVSWYQQVLGQGPQFIFQYYEKEERGRGNFPDRFSARQFPNYSSELNVNALLLGDSALYLCASSEEFRGTYGYTFGSGTRLTVV.

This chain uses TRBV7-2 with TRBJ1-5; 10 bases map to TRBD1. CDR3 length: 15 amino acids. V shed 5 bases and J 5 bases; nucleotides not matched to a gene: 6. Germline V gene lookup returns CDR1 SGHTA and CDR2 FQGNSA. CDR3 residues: CASSIQTGGDQPQHF. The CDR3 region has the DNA TGTGCCAGCAGCATACAGACAGGGGGCGATCAGCCCCAGCATTTT.

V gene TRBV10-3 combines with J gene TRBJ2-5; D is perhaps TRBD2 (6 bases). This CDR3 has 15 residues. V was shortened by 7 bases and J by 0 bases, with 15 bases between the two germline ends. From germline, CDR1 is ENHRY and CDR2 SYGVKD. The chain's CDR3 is CAITSGPGDQETQYF. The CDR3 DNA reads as TGTGCCATCACCAGTGGTCCGGGAGACCAAGAGACCCAGTACTTC.

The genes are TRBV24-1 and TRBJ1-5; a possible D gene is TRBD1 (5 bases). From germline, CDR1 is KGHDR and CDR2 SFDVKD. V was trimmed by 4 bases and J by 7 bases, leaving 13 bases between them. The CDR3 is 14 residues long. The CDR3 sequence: CATSDSGLPQPQHF. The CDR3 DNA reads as TGTGCCACCAGTGACTCAGGGTTACCCCAGCCCCAGCATTTT.

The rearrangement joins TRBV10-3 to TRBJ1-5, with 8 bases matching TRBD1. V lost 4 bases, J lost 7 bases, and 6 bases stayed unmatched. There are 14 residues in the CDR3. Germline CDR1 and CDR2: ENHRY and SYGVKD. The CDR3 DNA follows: TGTGCCATCAGTGGACAGGGACAGGACCAGCCCCAGCATTTT. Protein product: CAISGQGQDQPQHF.

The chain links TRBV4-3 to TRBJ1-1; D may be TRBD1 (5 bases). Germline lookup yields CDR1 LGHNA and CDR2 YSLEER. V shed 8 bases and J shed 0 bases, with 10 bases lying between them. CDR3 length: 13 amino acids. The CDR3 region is CASRRDLNTEAFF. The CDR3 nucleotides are TGCGCCAGCCGTCGGGACCTGAACACTGAAGCTTTCTTT.

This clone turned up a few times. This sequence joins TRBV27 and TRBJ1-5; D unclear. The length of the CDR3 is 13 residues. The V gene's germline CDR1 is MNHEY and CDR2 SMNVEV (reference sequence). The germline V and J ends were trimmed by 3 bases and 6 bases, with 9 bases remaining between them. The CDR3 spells CASSFGFGQPQHF. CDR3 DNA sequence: TGTGCCAGCAGTTTTGGGTTTGGTCAGCCCCAGCATTTT.

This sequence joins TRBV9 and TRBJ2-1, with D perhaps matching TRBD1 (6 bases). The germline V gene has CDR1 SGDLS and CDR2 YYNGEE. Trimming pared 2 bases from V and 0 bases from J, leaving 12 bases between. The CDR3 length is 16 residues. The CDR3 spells CASSVAGQSSYNEQFF. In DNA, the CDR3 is TGTGCCAGCAGCGTTGCAGGACAGAGCTCCTACAATGAGCAGTTCTTC.

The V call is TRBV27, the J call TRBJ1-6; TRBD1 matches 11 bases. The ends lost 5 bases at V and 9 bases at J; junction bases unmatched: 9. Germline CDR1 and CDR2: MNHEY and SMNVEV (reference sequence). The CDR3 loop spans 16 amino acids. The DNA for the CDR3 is TGTGCCAGCAGTCCACGGACAGGGGGCGGTGGTTCACCCCTCCACTTT. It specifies CASSPRTGGGGSPLHF.

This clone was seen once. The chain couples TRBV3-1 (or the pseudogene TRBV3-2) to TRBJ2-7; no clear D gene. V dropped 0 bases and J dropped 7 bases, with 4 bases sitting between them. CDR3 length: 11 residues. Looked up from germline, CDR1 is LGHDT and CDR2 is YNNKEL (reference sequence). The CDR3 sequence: CASSQELEQYF. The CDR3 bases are TGTGCCAGCAGCCAAGAGTTGGAGCAGTACTTC.

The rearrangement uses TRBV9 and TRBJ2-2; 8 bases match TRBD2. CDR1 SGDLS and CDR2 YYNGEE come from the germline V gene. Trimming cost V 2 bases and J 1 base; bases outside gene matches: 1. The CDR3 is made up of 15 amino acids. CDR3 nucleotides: TGTGCCAGCAGCGTGAGCGGGGGGAACACCGGGGAGCTGTTTTTT. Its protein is CASSVSGGNTGELFF.

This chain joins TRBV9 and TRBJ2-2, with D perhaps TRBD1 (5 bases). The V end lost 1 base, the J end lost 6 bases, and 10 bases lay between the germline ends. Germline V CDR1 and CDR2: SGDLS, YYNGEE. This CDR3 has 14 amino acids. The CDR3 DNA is TGTGCCAGCAGCGTAAGGGGCCAAGCCGGGGAGCTGTTTTTT. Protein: CASSVRGQAGELFF.

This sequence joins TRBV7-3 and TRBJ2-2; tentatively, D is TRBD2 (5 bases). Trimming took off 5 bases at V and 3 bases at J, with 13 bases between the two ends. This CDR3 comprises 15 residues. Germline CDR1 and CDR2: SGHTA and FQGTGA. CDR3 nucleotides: TGTGCCAGCAGCGTCGGAGGCCCAGACACCGGGGAGCTGTTTTTT. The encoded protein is CASSVGGPDTGELFF.

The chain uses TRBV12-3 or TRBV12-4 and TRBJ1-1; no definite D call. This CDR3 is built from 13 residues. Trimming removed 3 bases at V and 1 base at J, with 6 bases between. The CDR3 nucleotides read TGTGCCAGCAGTTTTGGGGAGAACACTGAAGCTTTCTTT. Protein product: CASSFGENTEAFF.

The CDR3 nucleotides read TGTGCCATCGCTGGGACATTAAAGTACAATGAGCAGTTCTTC. The encoded protein is CAIAGTLKYNEQFF. The chain has TRBV10-3 and TRBJ2-1; possible D gene TRBD1, 6 bases. This CDR3 region has 14 residues. The V and J ends lost 8 bases and 4 bases respectively, with 15 bases between them. Germline V CDR1 and CDR2: ENHRY, SYGVKD.

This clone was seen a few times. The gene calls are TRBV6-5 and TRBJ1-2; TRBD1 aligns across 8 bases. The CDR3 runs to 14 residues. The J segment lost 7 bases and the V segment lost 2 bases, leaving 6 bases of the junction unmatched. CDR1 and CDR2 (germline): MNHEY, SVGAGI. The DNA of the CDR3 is TGTGCCAGCAGTTACGCTGACAGGGGTGGTGGCTACACCTTC. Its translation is CASSYADRGGGYTF.